A selection of T cell receptor beta chains follows, all from one sample in a study of blood T cell repertoires in COVID-19. Only in-frame clones appear in the TCRdb table, and some are missing; sequencing was by immunoSEQ multiplex PCR. Of around 100,000 clones listed, about 89% were seen once; the top ten hold approximately 5.4%. Sequencing input: peripheral blood. These receptor sequences come from a man in his 60s with COVID-19, enrolled during active disease. Each CDR3 is given without its conserved first and last residue. Each record gives: clone size, J gene, CDR3 length, V gene, CDR3 protein. Only some rows state a clone size, as once, few, many or a class for expanded clones.

.	TRBJ2-2	14	TRBV7-8	ASSLGGGYNTGELF
.	TRBJ1-2	13	TRBV28	ASSLDPGHSYGYT
.	TRBJ1-1	11	TRBV7-3	ASSLGEDTEAF
.	TRBJ1-1	12	TRBV19	ASSITGPNTEAF
.	TRBJ1-1	14	TRBV5-1	ASSLDPPGGGTEAF
few	TRBJ2-7	14	TRBV4-1	ASSQDGGTDRYEQY
.	TRBJ2-3	13	TRBV9	ASSVGGGNTDTQY
once	TRBJ2-5	13	TRBV28	ASSLDVRVTETQY
.	TRBJ1-4	10	TRBV3-1/TRBV3-2	ASSLGKEKLF
.	TRBJ2-5	13	TRBV3-1/TRBV3-2	ASSQMTGTQETQY
.	TRBJ2-2	13	TRBV3-1/TRBV3-2	ASSQRTGDTGELF
.	TRBJ1-2	11	TRBV30	AWSVGGGYGYT
.	TRBJ1-2	11	TRBV30	AWNVGQGHGYT
.	TRBJ1-4	10	TRBV28	ASSRWEEKLF
once	TRBJ2-7	14	TRBV7-2	ASSLASTSDSYEQY
.	TRBJ2-3	14	TRBV7-3	ASSSLAGEVVDTQY
.	TRBJ1-5	12	TRBV4-1	ASSQDRVNQPQH
.	TRBJ2-3	15	TRBV11-3	ASSLRTSGSLGDTQY
.	TRBJ1-2	10	TRBV2	ASSGDWRGYT
.	TRBJ2-3	14	TRBV7-2	ASSLALRVSGRTQY
.	TRBJ2-2	13	TRBV7-9	AREPLGGSTGELF
.	TRBJ2-7	11	TRBV7-8	ASRGGEGGLQY
.	TRBJ2-7	13	TRBV29-1	SVKGERGRFYEQY
.	TRBJ2-1	13	TRBV11-3	ASSHYIGPIYEQF
.	TRBJ2-1	14	TRBV7-9	ASRSPSGPTYNEQF
.	TRBJ2-5	11	TRBV24-1	ATSEEGGETQY
.	TRBJ2-7	12	TRBV5-4	ASSFKGAVYEQY
.	TRBJ1-2	12	TRBV10-3	AISETDSFYGYT
.	TRBJ2-5	14	TRBV2	ASRRRTGTGRETQY
.	TRBJ1-5	12	TRBV28	ASRTTGVGQPQH
few	TRBJ2-1	13	TRBV5-5	ASSLRGDSYNEQF
.	TRBJ2-6	11	TRBV6-7	ASVLSGANVLT
.	TRBJ1-6	15	TRBV5-1	ASSEPGQGSPNSPLH
.	TRBJ2-1	11	TRBV5-8	ASSRDRVYEQF
.	TRBJ2-2	14	TRBV3-1/TRBV3-2	ASSQLATPNTGELF
.	TRBJ2-1	13	TRBV2	ATRTSTSGSNEQF
.	TRBJ2-5	11	TRBV12-3/TRBV12-4	ASRGVYQETQY
.	TRBJ1-6	15	TRBV2	ASSESSGPLNNSPLH
.	TRBJ1-2	10	TRBV25-1	ATSFTGYGYT
.	TRBJ2-7	13	TRBV3-1/TRBV3-2	ASSQDYSGAYEQY
.	TRBJ1-2	12	TRBV9	ASSVATGTYGYT
.	TRBJ1-3	14	TRBV25-1	ASSEYGGASGNTIY
.	TRBJ2-7	12	TRBV5-8	ASSLSPSSYEQY
.	TRBJ2-7	14	TRBV28	ASSFPLAGDIYEQY
.	TRBJ1-1	12	TRBV2	ASSLTTGNTEAF
.	TRBJ1-1	11	TRBV5-1	ASSRSGNTEAF
once	TRBJ2-1	11	TRBV12-3/TRBV12-4	ASRAFQRETQF
.	TRBJ2-2	10	TRBV11-2	ASSPNTGELF
.	TRBJ1-2	14	TRBV6-2/TRBV6-3	ASSDPVYGGNYGYT
.	TRBJ1-3	13	TRBV11-2	ASSLGGGTRNTIY
.	TRBJ2-2	14	TRBV5-1	ASSWGLAENTGELF
many	TRBJ1-4	13	TRBV3-1/TRBV3-2	ASSPGVGRQEKLF
once	TRBJ1-1	13	TRBV5-1	ASSSQQGAYTEAF
.	TRBJ1-2	11	TRBV6-5	ASSITEDYGYT
once	TRBJ1-5	13	TRBV5-1	ASSLIAGEGQPQH
.	TRBJ2-4	14	TRBV6-2/TRBV6-3	ASSAISPPGGNIQY
.	TRBJ2-2	12	TRBV5-6	ASSLELATGELF
.	TRBJ1-3	13	TRBV7-9	ASSLVQLSGNTIY
.	TRBJ2-5	13	TRBV15	ATSRDRVVQETQY
.	TRBJ1-5	11	TRBV28	ATRQGGNQPQH